These T cell receptor beta chains were read from a single sample in a study of post-analysis software for immune sequencing data. TCRdb reprocessed the PCR reads with MiXCR, giving one entry per CDR3 protein. The sample has about 560,000 distinct CDR3 sequences; around 40% are singletons. The material sequenced was blood. All receptors derive from a girl aged 10 to 17 with multiple sclerosis. CDR3s include the opening cysteine and the closing phenylalanine or tryptophan. Each record gives: V gene, J gene, D gene, CDR3 length, clone size, CDR3 protein, CDR3 DNA. A D gene is named only where the DNA matches it firmly. Clone size is stated in some rows and not others, as once, few, many or a class when expanded.

v_call: TRBV5-1
j_call: TRBJ2-1
d_call: TRBD1
cdr3_length: 13
clone_size: NA
cdr3_aa: CASTLGQGNEQFF
cdr3_nt: TGCGCCAGCACTTTGGGACAGGGCAATGAGCAGTTCTTC

v_call: TRBV11-1
j_call: TRBJ1-1
d_call: NA
cdr3_length: 11
clone_size: NA
cdr3_aa: CASSLHAEAFF
cdr3_nt: TGTGCCAGCAGCTTACATGCTGAAGCTTTCTTT

v_call: TRBV6-5
j_call: TRBJ2-3
d_call: NA
cdr3_length: 15
clone_size: once
cdr3_aa: CASIPDWGARGTQYF
cdr3_nt: TGTGCCAGCATCCCGGACTGGGGCGCCAGGGGTACGCAGTATTTT

v_call: TRBV12-3/TRBV12-4
j_call: TRBJ2-5
d_call: NA
cdr3_length: 15
clone_size: NA
cdr3_aa: CASSYRDSRWETQYF
cdr3_nt: TGTGCCAGCAGTTACCGGGACTCCAGGTGGGAGACCCAGTACTTC

v_call: TRBV7-9
j_call: TRBJ1-2
d_call: TRBD1
cdr3_length: 14
clone_size: NA
cdr3_aa: CASSYQGGAYGYTF
cdr3_nt: TGTGCCAGCAGCTACCAGGGGGGCGCCTATGGCTACACCTTC

v_call: TRBV15
j_call: TRBJ2-5
d_call: TRBD1
cdr3_length: 16
clone_size: NA
cdr3_aa: CATSSDRESRKETQYF
cdr3_nt: TGTGCCACCAGCAGTGACAGGGAAAGTAGAAAAGAGACCCAGTACTTC

v_call: TRBV5-1
j_call: TRBJ2-7
d_call: NA
cdr3_length: 13
clone_size: once
cdr3_aa: CAGSFRDDYEQYF
cdr3_nt: TGCGCCGGCAGCTTCCGGGACGACTACGAGCAGTACTTC

v_call: TRBV12-3/TRBV12-4
j_call: TRBJ2-7
d_call: NA
cdr3_length: 14
clone_size: few
cdr3_aa: CASSRGALEWEQYF
cdr3_nt: TGTGCCAGCAGTCGTGGGGCCCTAGAGTGGGAGCAGTACTTC

v_call: TRBV3-1
j_call: TRBJ2-2
d_call: NA
cdr3_length: 12
clone_size: NA
cdr3_aa: CASSHSTGELFF
cdr3_nt: TGTGCCAGCAGTCACAGTACCGGGGAGCTGTTTTTT

v_call: TRBV20-1
j_call: TRBJ2-1
d_call: TRBD1
cdr3_length: 13
clone_size: NA
cdr3_aa: CSAEGASYNEQFF
cdr3_nt: TGCAGTGCCGAGGGGGCGTCCTACAATGAGCAGTTCTTC

v_call: TRBV7-2
j_call: TRBJ1-4
d_call: TRBD1
cdr3_length: 14
clone_size: NA
cdr3_aa: CASSSGTEDEKLFF
cdr3_nt: TGTGCCAGCAGCTCCGGGACAGAAGATGAAAAACTGTTTTTT

v_call: TRBV7-9
j_call: TRBJ1-2
d_call: NA
cdr3_length: 13
clone_size: NA
cdr3_aa: CASSLHGSGGYTF
cdr3_nt: TGTGCCAGCAGCTTACACGGCAGCGGTGGCTACACCTTC

v_call: TRBV15
j_call: TRBJ2-1
d_call: NA
cdr3_length: 16
clone_size: few
cdr3_aa: CATSRAPQESYNEQFF
cdr3_nt: TGTGCCACCAGCAGAGCCCCACAGGAATCCTACAATGAGCAGTTCTTC

v_call: TRBV4-1
j_call: TRBJ2-1
d_call: NA
cdr3_length: 13
clone_size: NA
cdr3_aa: CASSQVGDDEQFF
cdr3_nt: TGCGCCAGCAGCCAAGTCGGCGACGATGAGCAGTTCTTC

v_call: TRBV12-3/TRBV12-4
j_call: TRBJ2-3
d_call: TRBD1
cdr3_length: 18
clone_size: few
cdr3_aa: CASSSDTGDRVNTDTQYF
cdr3_nt: TGTGCCAGCAGTTCGGATACTGGGGACAGGGTGAACACAGATACGCAGTATTTT

v_call: TRBV13
j_call: TRBJ2-5
d_call: NA
cdr3_length: 14
clone_size: few
cdr3_aa: CASSLFGGPETQYF
cdr3_nt: TGTGCCAGCAGCTTATTTGGAGGTCCAGAGACCCAGTACTTC

v_call: TRBV7-2
j_call: TRBJ2-7
d_call: NA
cdr3_length: 15
clone_size: NA
cdr3_aa: CASSLDLAGAWEQYF
cdr3_nt: TGTGCCAGCAGCTTAGACTTGGCGGGGGCGTGGGAGCAGTACTTC

v_call: TRBV29-1
j_call: TRBJ1-1
d_call: TRBD1
cdr3_length: 13
clone_size: NA
cdr3_aa: CSSLRDRDTEAFF
cdr3_nt: TGCAGCAGCCTCCGGGACAGGGACACTGAAGCTTTCTTT

v_call: TRBV5-1
j_call: TRBJ2-5
d_call: NA
cdr3_length: 12
clone_size: NA
cdr3_aa: CASKGGDETQYF
cdr3_nt: TGCGCCAGCAAGGGGGGAGACGAGACCCAGTACTTC

v_call: TRBV12-3/TRBV12-4
j_call: TRBJ2-1
d_call: NA
cdr3_length: 12
clone_size: NA
cdr3_aa: CASSRPYNEQFF
cdr3_nt: TGTGCCAGCAGTAGACCTTACAATGAGCAGTTCTTC

v_call: TRBV6-5
j_call: TRBJ2-7
d_call: NA
cdr3_length: 15
clone_size: few
cdr3_aa: CASSYSTLLAHEQYF
cdr3_nt: TGTGCCAGCAGTTACTCGACTTTACTAGCCCACGAGCAGTACTTC

v_call: TRBV5-1
j_call: TRBJ2-5
d_call: NA
cdr3_length: 13
clone_size: NA
cdr3_aa: CASRMGLQETQYF
cdr3_nt: TGCGCCAGCAGGATGGGACTCCAAGAGACCCAGTACTTC

v_call: TRBV6-2/TRBV6-3
j_call: TRBJ1-1
d_call: NA
cdr3_length: 14
clone_size: NA
cdr3_aa: CASTDSGLYTEAFF
cdr3_nt: TGTGCCAGCACCGACAGCGGTTTATACACTGAAGCTTTCTTT

v_call: TRBV20-1
j_call: TRBJ2-5
d_call: TRBD2
cdr3_length: 14
clone_size: few
cdr3_aa: CSASFSGGKETQYF
cdr3_nt: TGCAGTGCTAGTTTTAGCGGGGGAAAAGAGACCCAGTACTTC

v_call: TRBV5-6
j_call: TRBJ1-1
d_call: NA
cdr3_length: 14
clone_size: NA
cdr3_aa: CASSPRLGGAEAFF
cdr3_nt: TGTGCCAGCAGTCCTCGCCTCGGGGGCGCTGAAGCTTTCTTT

v_call: TRBV12-3/TRBV12-4
j_call: TRBJ1-2
d_call: NA
cdr3_length: 13
clone_size: NA
cdr3_aa: CASSPLIRNGYTF
cdr3_nt: TGTGCCAGCAGCCCTCTGATCCGGAATGGCTACACCTTC

v_call: TRBV4-2
j_call: TRBJ1-2
d_call: TRBD1
cdr3_length: 15
clone_size: NA
cdr3_aa: CASSQVAQGADGYTF
cdr3_nt: TGTGCCAGCAGCCAAGTCGCACAGGGGGCGGATGGCTACACCTTC